These T cell receptor beta chains were read from a single sample in a study of cytomegalovirus exposure and HLA in healthy donors. Some clones are missing from TCRdb's copy, which holds only in-frame ones; the method was immunoSEQ multiplex PCR. Of under 200,000 clones listed, over 75% are singletons. The material sequenced was PBMCs. Receptors were obtained from a man aged 55 to 70 in good health and CMV-seronegative. The CDR3 runs from the conserved cysteine through the conserved F or W. D genes are given only for firm matches. Clone size appears in some rows only: once, few, many, or a class for an expanded clone.

.	TRBV28	TRBJ1-2	.	CASSGGMGRDNYGYTF	TGTGCCAGCAGTGGAGGTATGGGAAGGGATAACTATGGCTACACCTTC
.	TRBV7-9	TRBJ2-1	TRBD1	CASSPRDREHEQFF	TGTGCCAGCAGCCCCCGGGACAGGGAGCATGAGCAGTTCTTC
.	TRBV19	TRBJ1-1	.	CASSIGAEAFF	TGTGCCAGTAGTATTGGGGCGGAAGCTTTCTTT
.	TRBV9	TRBJ2-1	TRBD2	CASSELLAGVANEQFF	TGTGCCAGCAGCGAACTACTAGCGGGAGTCGCCAATGAGCAGTTCTTC
.	TRBV5-1	TRBJ2-7	TRBD1	CASSARQGSGYEQYF	TGCGCCAGCAGCGCCAGACAGGGTTCCGGCTACGAGCAGTACTTC
.	TRBV6-5	TRBJ1-5	TRBD1	CASTGTAGNQPQHF	TGTGCCAGCACCGGGACAGCCGGCAATCAGCCCCAGCATTTT
.	TRBV5-8	TRBJ1-1	.	CASSIQGLNTEAFF	TGTGCCAGCAGCATCCAGGGTTTGAACACTGAAGCTTTCTTT
.	TRBV11-2	TRBJ2-1	TRBD2	CASSGGSSYNEQFF	TGTGCCAGCAGCGGCGGGAGCTCCTACAATGAGCAGTTCTTC
.	TRBV27	TRBJ2-2	.	CASSLLSDTGELFF	TGTGCCAGCAGTTTATTATCAGACACCGGGGAGCTGTTTTTT
.	TRBV15	TRBJ1-1	.	CATSRDLSGNTEAFF	TGTGCCACCAGCAGAGATCTCTCAGGGAACACTGAAGCTTTCTTT
.	TRBV5-6	TRBJ1-2	TRBD1	CASRRDRGNNYGYTF	TGTGCCAGTCGCCGGGACAGGGGGAATAACTATGGCTACACCTTC
.	TRBV18	TRBJ1-5	.	CASSPIRGRNQPQHF	TGTGCCAGCTCACCAATACGCGGGAGAAATCAGCCCCAGCATTTT
once	TRBV2	TRBJ2-7	TRBD1	CASSSGTGNSRPYEQYF	TGTGCCAGCAGCAGTGGGACAGGGAATAGTAGGCCCTACGAGCAGTACTTC
few	TRBV19	TRBJ1-2	.	CASSIALGGIDGYPF	TGTGCCAGTAGTATCGCACTCGGGGGGATTGATGGCTACCCCTTC
.	TRBV10-3	TRBJ2-7	.	CAISESKQIYEQYF	TGTGCCATCAGTGAGTCGAAACAGATTTACGAGCAGTACTTC
.	TRBV5-4	TRBJ1-2	TRBD1	CASSFRTGAYYGYTF	TGTGCCAGCAGCTTTAGGACAGGGGCTTACTATGGCTACACCTTC
.	TRBV7-3	TRBJ2-1	TRBD2	CASSLLAGGGTNEQFF	TGTGCCAGCAGCCTATTAGCGGGAGGCGGTACAAATGAGCAGTTCTTC
.	TRBV7-3	TRBJ2-1	TRBD1	CASSPKGQGGIHEQFF	TGTGCCAGCAGCCCCAAAGGACAGGGGGGGATCCATGAGCAGTTCTTC
.	TRBV30	TRBJ2-7	.	CAWSVAREQYF	TGTGCCTGGAGTGTAGCCCGCGAGCAGTACTTC
.	TRBV27	TRBJ2-1	TRBD2	CASSLSGLAGNEQFF	TGTGCCAGCAGTTTATCGGGACTAGCGGGAAATGAGCAGTTCTTC
.	TRBV6-1	TRBJ2-2	.	CASNRDTNTGELFF	TGTGCCAGCAACCGGGACACAAACACCGGGGAGCTGTTTTTT
.	TRBV19	TRBJ1-2	TRBD1	CASTDSGQGFSYGYTF	TGTGCCAGTACCGACTCGGGACAGGGTTTTTCCTATGGCTACACCTTC
.	TRBV11-2	TRBJ1-1	.	CASSLPGGVTEAFF	TGTGCCAGCAGCTTACCCGGAGGGGTTACTGAAGCTTTCTTT